These T cell receptor beta chains were read from a single sample in a study of T-cell memory formation after mild COVID-19. TCRdb re-called the 5' RACE reads through MiXCR, storing one row per CDR3 protein. The sample yields 110,000 to 150,000 distinct CDR3 sequences, 20% to 25% seen once. Sequenced material: PBMCs or a T cell subset sorted from them (not recorded which). Every receptor here comes from an adult woman who had mild COVID-19 (a few samples of this study predate the infection). Cell type and time point are not known. The CDR3 runs from the conserved cysteine through the conserved F or W. Each record gives: CDR3 protein, CDR3 DNA, D gene, V gene, clone size, J gene. The D gene is left open where the match is weak. Only part of the rows carry a size: once, few, many, or a class if the clone is expanded.

cdr3_aa: CASSLRAGNYGYTF
cdr3_nt: TGTGCCAGCAGTTTACGGGCAGGCAACTATGGCTACACCTTC
d_call: -
v_call: TRBV28
clone_size: few
j_call: TRBJ1-2

cdr3_aa: CASSQDALAGVVYF
cdr3_nt: TGCGCCAGCAGCCAAGATGCGCTAGCGGGAGTGGTATACTTC
d_call: TRBD2
v_call: TRBV4-3
clone_size: many
j_call: TRBJ2-7

cdr3_aa: CSARGELSYEQYF
cdr3_nt: TGCAGTGCTAGGGGGGAACTTTCCTACGAGCAGTACTTC
d_call: -
v_call: TRBV20-1
clone_size: -
j_call: TRBJ2-7

cdr3_aa: CASSSPYIIRGNTEAFF
cdr3_nt: TGTGCCAGCAGTTCCCCCTACATCATCCGGGGGAACACTGAAGCTTTCTTT
d_call: -
v_call: TRBV12-3/TRBV12-4
clone_size: -
j_call: TRBJ1-1

cdr3_aa: CASSHSGGRTDTQYF
cdr3_nt: TGTGCCAGCAGCCACTCGGGGGGCCGCACAGATACGCAGTATTTT
d_call: -
v_call: TRBV11-2
clone_size: -
j_call: TRBJ2-3

cdr3_aa: CASSPGGGGGYTF
cdr3_nt: TGTGCCAGCAGCCCCGGAGGAGGCGGTGGCTACACCTTC
d_call: -
v_call: TRBV7-9
clone_size: -
j_call: TRBJ1-2

cdr3_aa: CASSHSPGPRLDTQYF
cdr3_nt: TGCGCCAGCAGCCATTCTCCGGGACCCCGGCTGGATACGCAGTATTTT
d_call: -
v_call: TRBV4-3
clone_size: few
j_call: TRBJ2-3

cdr3_aa: CASSLAGRLSYNSPLHF
cdr3_nt: TGCGCCAGCAGCTTGGCGGGGCGTCTCTCCTATAATTCACCCCTCCACTTT
d_call: -
v_call: TRBV5-1
clone_size: few
j_call: TRBJ1-6

cdr3_aa: CASSLIGVANVLTF
cdr3_nt: TGTGCCAGCAGCTTAATAGGAGTGGCCAACGTCCTGACTTTC
d_call: -
v_call: TRBV7-3
clone_size: -
j_call: TRBJ2-6

cdr3_aa: CASSSPLASGRNAEQFF
cdr3_nt: TGTGCCAGCAGTTCCCCCCTGGCTAGCGGGAGGAACGCTGAGCAGTTCTTC
d_call: TRBD2
v_call: TRBV12-3/TRBV12-4
clone_size: -
j_call: TRBJ2-1

cdr3_aa: CASGAGNQPQHF
cdr3_nt: TGTGCCAGCGGGGCAGGGAATCAGCCCCAGCATTTT
d_call: -
v_call: TRBV7-9
clone_size: few
j_call: TRBJ1-5

cdr3_aa: CASSLALSPASEAFF
cdr3_nt: TGTGCCAGCAGCTTAGCGTTATCCCCGGCTTCTGAAGCTTTCTTT
d_call: -
v_call: TRBV7-8
clone_size: -
j_call: TRBJ1-1

cdr3_aa: CASSSGAAAWGETQYF
cdr3_nt: TGTGCCAGCAGTTCAGGGGCGGCAGCCTGGGGAGAGACCCAGTACTTC
d_call: -
v_call: TRBV12-3/TRBV12-4
clone_size: -
j_call: TRBJ2-5

cdr3_aa: CSHNEQFF
cdr3_nt: TGCAGCCACAATGAGCAGTTCTTC
d_call: -
v_call: TRBV29-1
clone_size: -
j_call: TRBJ2-1

cdr3_aa: CASKQGNEQFF
cdr3_nt: TGCGCCAGCAAACAGGGCAATGAGCAGTTCTTC
d_call: -
v_call: TRBV5-1
clone_size: -
j_call: TRBJ2-1

cdr3_aa: CASSADRANTGELFF
cdr3_nt: TGTGCCAGCAGTGCGGACAGGGCGAACACCGGGGAGCTGTTTTTT
d_call: TRBD1
v_call: TRBV6-1
clone_size: -
j_call: TRBJ2-2